This TCR beta chain derives from a study of cytomegalovirus exposure and HLA in healthy donors. Broader study findings: Published work reported that the classifier diagnosed cytomegalovirus status with high specificity and sensitivity.

Germline V gives CDR1 MNHEY, CDR2 SMNVEV (reference sequence). V was cut by 2 bases and J by 8 bases, with 14 bases left in between. This CDR3 is 14 amino acids long. PCR amplification relied on 60 Vbeta primers (plus 13 Jbeta primers). Clones were read by immunoSEQ multiplex PCR, and TCRdb kept only the in-frame ones, dropping some. This sample has 60,000 to 70,000 clones; more than 60% occur once, and the top ten carry roughly 25%. Comments on this clone: The antigen is undetermined.

The sequenced sample was PBMCs. The receptor was isolated from a woman aged 40 to 49 in good health and CMV-seropositive. The chain carries TRBV27 and TRBJ2-3; D is perhaps TRBD2 (6 bases). CDR3 sequence reads: CASSLGGAAGTQYF. The CDR3 coding sequence is TGTGCCAGCAGTTTAGGAGGGGCCGCCGGTACGCAGTATTTT.